The clone carrying this T cell receptor (beta chain) occurred once. Antigen specificity is unknown. The source of the sample is a study of cytomegalovirus exposure and HLA in healthy donors. It was healthy bone marrow donors who served as donors. Donors had nominal health at sampling but likely had unrecorded immune exposures. Germline trimming cut 6 bases from V and 8 bases from J; bases unmatched to any gene: 4. Per germline, CDR1 MNHEY and CDR2 SVGAGI. CDR3 length: 14 amino acids. Regarding the study as a whole: Later on, a genetic analysis was performed. It linked a missense variant in DCLRE1C with V- and J-gene trimming of TCR beta. Rarity marked most TCR sequences, yet some public TCRs occurred in many donors.

PCR primers comprised 60 Vbeta and 13 Jbeta primers. Some clones are missing from TCRdb's copy, which holds only in-frame ones; the method was immunoSEQ multiplex PCR. Of approximately 80,000 clones in the sample, 78% were seen once. The TCR sequence derives from a male donor in good health and CMV-seropositive. The sample comprised PBMCs. The V gene is TRBV6-5, the J gene TRBJ2-7; 16 bases are shared with TRBD2. The chain's CDR3 is CASRPGLAGGQQYF. CDR3 coding DNA: TGTGCCAGCAGGCCGGGACTAGCGGGAGGGCAGCAGTACTTC.